This passage covers 21 T cell receptor beta chains from one sample sequenced in a study of blood T cell repertoires in COVID-19. Clones were sequenced by immunoSEQ multiplex PCR, and TCRdb holds only the in-frame ones, with some missing. The sample lists a few hundred thousand clones; roughly 82% were seen once. Material for sequencing was peripheral blood. Receptor source: a woman aged 50 to 60 with acute or convalescent COVID-19.

J is TRBJ1-5 and V is TRBV28, with a possible D match to TRBD1 (6 bases). Trimming stripped 4 bases from V and 9 bases from J, with 7 bases between. Germline CDR1 is MDHEN and CDR2 is SYDVKM. The CDR3 spans 11 residues. The CDR3 sequence: CASSSRGPQHF. The CDR3 coding sequence is TGTGCCAGCAGTTCCAGGGGGCCCCAGCATTTT.

The V and J genes are TRBV28 and TRBJ2-7; 7 bases match TRBD1. The J segment lost 4 bases and the V segment lost 6 bases, leaving 6 bases of the junction unmatched. This CDR3 spans 13 amino acids. CDR1 and CDR2 from the germline V gene are MDHEN and SYDVKM. The CDR3 spells CASSLGTEYEQYF. The CDR3 DNA is TGTGCCAGCAGCTTAGGGACAGAGTACGAGCAGTACTTC.

The chain combines TRBV27 with TRBJ2-1; 7 bases match TRBD2. The CDR3 is made up of 15 amino acids. V shed 5 bases, J shed 8 bases, and the junction held 12 bases outside the gene matches. Germline-derived CDR1 and CDR2 are MNHEY and SMNVEV (reference sequence). In nucleotides, the CDR3 is TGTGCCAGCAGTCTTCGAGCGGGGATGCCCCATGAGCAGTTCTTC. It specifies CASSLRAGMPHEQFF.

The genes are TRBV5-1 and TRBJ2-2; tentatively, D is TRBD1 (6 bases). V lost 2 bases and J 6 bases, leaving 14 bases between the germline ends. The CDR3 spans 15 residues. Germline CDR1 is SGHRS and CDR2 is YFSETQ. The chain's CDR3 is CASSFRQGRSGELFF. Here the CDR3 DNA reads TGCGCCAGCAGCTTTAGGCAGGGGAGATCCGGGGAGCTGTTTTTT.

V gene TRBV7-2 combines with J gene TRBJ1-1, with a tentative D call TRBD1 (5 bases). Germline CDR1 is SGHTA and CDR2 is FQGNSA. The CDR3 covers 13 residues. The V end was cut by 2 bases, the J end by 1 base, with 5 bases between. The CDR3 reads CASSLRGNTEAFF. The DNA of the CDR3 is TGTGCCAGCAGCTTAAGGGGGAACACTGAAGCTTTCTTT.

The chain links TRBV7-8 to TRBJ2-7; D might be TRBD1 (7 bases). Germline V lookup: CDR1 SGHVS, CDR2 FQNEAQ. V dropped 5 bases and J dropped 4 bases, with 15 bases sitting between them. The CDR3 totals 14 residues. The CDR3 DNA reads TGTGCCAGCAGCCGACCGTCAGGGGGGTACGAGCAGTACTTC. As protein: CASSRPSGGYEQYF.

J is TRBJ1-2 and V is TRBV11-2; D not resolved. CDR3 length: 13 residues. V was cut by 6 bases and J by 4 bases, with 12 bases left in between. Looked up from germline, CDR1 is SGHAT and CDR2 is FQNNGV. The CDR3 loop is CASSQRARYGYTF. In DNA, the CDR3 is TGTGCCAGCAGTCAGAGGGCCCGCTATGGCTACACCTTC.

This clone was detected only a few times. The chain recombines TRBV5-1 with TRBJ1-1; 7 bases align to TRBD1. The CDR3 consists of 12 residues. The germline gives CDR1 SGHRS, CDR2 YFSETQ. J lost 12 bases, V lost 2 bases, and 7 bases had no gene match. Written as DNA, the CDR3 is TGCGCCAGCAGCTTTGACAGGGTGGACCCTTTCTTT. This gives the protein CASSFDRVDPFF. Full variable domain (rest looked up from reference TRBV5-1 and TRBJ1-1): KAGVTQTPRYLIKTRGQQVTLSCSPISGHRSVSWYQQTPGQGLQFLFEYFSETQRNKGNFPGRFSGRQFSNSRSEMNVSTLELGDSALYLCASSFDRVDPFFGQGTRLTVV.

V and J are TRBV18 and TRBJ2-7, with 7 bases aligning to TRBD1. This CDR3 spans 14 amino acids. V dropped 4 bases and J dropped 7; count of bases not matched to a gene: 10. Germline V gives CDR1 KGHSH, CDR2 LQKENI. Here the CDR3 DNA reads TGTGCCAGCTCACGGGTATCGGGACAGTGGGAGCAGTACTTC. It is translated as CASSRVSGQWEQYF.

The rearrangement joins TRBV4-1 to TRBJ2-1; possible D gene TRBD2, 5 bases. CDR3 length equals 15 residues. CDR1 is MGHRA, CDR2 YSYEKL, per germline. Deletions cut 5 bases from V and 4 bases from J, with 15 bases between. The CDR3 DNA follows: TGCGCCAGCAGCGTTCCCGGGAACCTATACAATGAGCAGTTCTTC. Protein sequence: CASSVPGNLYNEQFF.

The genes are TRBV29-1 and TRBJ2-6; D not resolved. The CDR3 has 12 residues. The ends were cut back, 6 bases at V and 5 bases at J, with 8 bases in the middle. Per the germline V gene, CDR1 is SQVTM and CDR2 is ANQGSEA. CDR3 nucleotide sequence: TGCAGCGTCCCCGCGTGGGCCAACGTCCTGACTTTC. This codes for CSVPAWANVLTF.

The DNA of the CDR3 is TGTGCCATCAGTGACGCGGGACCGAACTACGAGCAGTACTTC. It specifies CAISDAGPNYEQYF. The chain uses TRBV10-3 and TRBJ2-7, with D maybe TRBD2 (6 bases). The CDR3 spans 14 residues. With 3 bases removed from V and 3 bases from J, the gap between germline ends came to 12 bases. CDR1 and CDR2 (germline): ENHRY, SYGVKD.

This clone was seen once. The chain uses TRBV5-1 and TRBJ1-2; 7 bases agree with TRBD1. Germline values: CDR1 SGHRS, CDR2 YFSETQ. Unmatched junction bases numbered 4, after V lost 4 bases and J lost 4 bases. The CDR3 runs to 13 residues. The CDR3 loop is CASSMGQRYGYTF. CDR3 coding DNA: TGCGCCAGCAGCATGGGACAGCGCTATGGCTACACCTTC.

The V and J genes are TRBV6-2 or TRBV6-3 and TRBJ1-5; no reliable D call. The CDR3 has 14 amino acids. V was trimmed by 6 bases and J by 6 bases, leaving 15 bases between them. Germline V lookup: CDR1 MNHEY, CDR2 SVGEGT. In DNA form, the CDR3 reads TGTGCCAGCAGCCGTGATTATAGCGGTCAGCCCCAGCATTTT. This encodes CASSRDYSGQPQHF.

The chain employs TRBV5-1 and TRBJ2-5, with 12 nucleotides matching TRBD2. Germline CDR1 SGHRS, CDR2 YFSETQ. J lost 3 bases, V lost 3 bases, and 0 bases had no gene match. The CDR3 spans 14 residues. DNA for the CDR3: TGCGCCAGCAGCTCTAGCGGGAGGGAAGAGACCCAGTACTTC. Translating gives CASSSSGREETQYF.

The gene calls are TRBV9 and TRBJ1-2; D possibly corresponds to TRBD1 (6 bases). Looked up from germline, CDR1 is SGDLS and CDR2 is YYNGEE. Trimming shortened V by 4 bases and J by 4 bases, and 14 bases separated the two germline ends. The length of the CDR3 is 14 residues. The CDR3 loop is CASSLRTELYGYTF. The CDR3 DNA reads as TGTGCCAGCAGCTTGAGGACAGAGCTCTATGGCTACACCTTC.

This clone has a single count. This chain connects TRBV28 to TRBJ1-3; D gene ambiguous. V lost 5 bases to trimming and J lost 1 base, with 12 bases between them. From germline, CDR1 is MDHEN and CDR2 SYDVKM. The CDR3 has 15 residues. This CDR3 reads CASSPPGGSGNTIYF. The CDR3 DNA follows: TGTGCCAGCAGTCCCCCCGGCGGGTCTGGAAACACCATATATTTT. Full variable domain (remainder filled in from reference TRBV28 and TRBJ1-3): DVKVTQSSRYLVKRTGEKVFLECVQDMDHENMFWYRQDPGLGLRLIYFSYDVKMKEKGDIPEGYSVSREKKERFSLILESASTNQTSMYLCASSPPGGSGNTIYFGEGSWLTVV.

The chain combines TRBV4-2 with TRBJ1-4, with D perhaps TRBD1 (5 bases). V shed 1 base and J shed 7 bases, with 16 bases lying between them. This CDR3 spans 16 amino acids. CDR1 and CDR2 from the germline V gene are LGHNA and YNFKEQ. Here the CDR3 reads CASSQVSGTGGEKLFF. Here the CDR3 DNA reads TGTGCCAGCAGCCAAGTATCCGGGACTGGGGGTGAAAAACTGTTTTTT.

The V gene is TRBV14, the J gene TRBJ2-7; 7 nucleotides match TRBD2. Germline CDR1 and CDR2: SGHDN and FVKESK. V shed 3 bases, J shed 0 bases, and the junction held 8 bases outside the gene matches. The CDR3 covers 16 residues. This chain's CDR3 is CASSHLTSVVSYEQYF. CDR3 bases: TGTGCCAGCAGCCACCTAACTAGCGTCGTCTCCTACGAGCAGTACTTC.

V usage is TRBV28 and J usage is TRBJ2-3; 9 positions agree with TRBD2. The V segment lost 11 bases and the J segment 1 base; nucleotides outside the gene matches: 7. The CDR3 loop spans 14 amino acids. The V gene's germline CDR1 is MDHEN and CDR2 SYDVKM. The CDR3 sequence is CAAATSGRTDTQYF. Written as DNA, the CDR3 is TGTGCCGCCGCGACTAGCGGACGCACAGATACGCAGTATTTT.

This chain connects TRBV9 to TRBJ2-1, with 10 bases lining up with TRBD2. From germline, CDR1 is SGDLS and CDR2 YYNGEE. The CDR3 is made up of 13 amino acids. The CDR3 spells CASSGRDYNEQFF. The CDR3 DNA reads TGTGCGTCTAGCGGGAGAGATTACAATGAGCAGTTCTTC.